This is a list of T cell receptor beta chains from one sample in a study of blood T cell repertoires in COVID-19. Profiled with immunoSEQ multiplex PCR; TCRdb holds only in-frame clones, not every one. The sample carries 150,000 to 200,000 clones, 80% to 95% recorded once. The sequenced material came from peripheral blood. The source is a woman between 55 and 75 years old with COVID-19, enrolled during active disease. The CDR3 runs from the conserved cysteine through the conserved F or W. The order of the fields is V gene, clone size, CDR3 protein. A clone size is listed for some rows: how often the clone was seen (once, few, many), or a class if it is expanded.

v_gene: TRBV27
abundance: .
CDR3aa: CASSSTGGREKLFF

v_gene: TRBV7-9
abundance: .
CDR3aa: CASSLDRFTGDTEAFF

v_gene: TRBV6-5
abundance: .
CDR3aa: CASTSPQGNTIYF

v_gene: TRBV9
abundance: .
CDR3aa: CASSVVTGFDTEAFF

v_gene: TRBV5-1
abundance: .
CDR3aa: CASSSSGGATDTQYF

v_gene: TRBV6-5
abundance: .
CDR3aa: CASSYLNRPYEQYF

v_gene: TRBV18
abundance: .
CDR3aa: CASSPPRNRGNTEAFF

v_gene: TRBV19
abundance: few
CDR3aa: CASSTAGGSGVLTF

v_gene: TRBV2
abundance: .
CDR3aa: CASSPSGVRANVLTF

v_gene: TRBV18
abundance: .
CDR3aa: CASSPEGLRDASPLHF

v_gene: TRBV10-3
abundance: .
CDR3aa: CAIRGGTSNYGYTF

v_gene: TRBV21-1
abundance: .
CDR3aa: CASSDRDRPDNYGYTF

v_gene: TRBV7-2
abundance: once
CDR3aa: CASSLGGRADNEQFF

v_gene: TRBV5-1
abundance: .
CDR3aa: CASSSGGDRTDTQYF

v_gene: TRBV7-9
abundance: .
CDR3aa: CASSWGQSNQPQHF

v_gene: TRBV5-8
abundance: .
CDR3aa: CASSLEASGGEQFF

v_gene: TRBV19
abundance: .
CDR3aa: CASRYQGAGLYEQYF

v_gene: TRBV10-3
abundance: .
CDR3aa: CASTGGEIDTQYF

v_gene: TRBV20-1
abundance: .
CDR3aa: CSASGSSNQPQHF

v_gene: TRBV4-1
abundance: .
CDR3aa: CASSQERTVGNTIYF

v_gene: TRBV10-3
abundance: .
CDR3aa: CAISGRGRYGYTF

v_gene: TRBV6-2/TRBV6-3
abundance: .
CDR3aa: CASSYRGRSNQPQHF

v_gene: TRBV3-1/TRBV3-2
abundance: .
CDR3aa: CASSPTSAVTFFF

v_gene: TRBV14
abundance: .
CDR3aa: CASSRARDTGEQYF

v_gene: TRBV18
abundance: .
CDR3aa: CASSPTGVTGNTIYF

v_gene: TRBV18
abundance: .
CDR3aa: CASSYRETNTGELFF

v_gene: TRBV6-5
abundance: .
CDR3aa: CASSSQQLHSYEQYF

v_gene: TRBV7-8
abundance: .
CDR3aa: CASSRGAGTESGELFF

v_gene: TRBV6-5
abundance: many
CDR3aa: CASSDRWSSYEQYF

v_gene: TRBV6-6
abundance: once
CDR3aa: CASRIGFRGEKLFF

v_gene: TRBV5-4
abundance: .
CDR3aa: CASSLSGGAIYNEQFF

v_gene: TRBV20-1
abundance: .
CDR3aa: CSISEAFF

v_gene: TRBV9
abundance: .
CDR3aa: CASSVVGTGLSGATDTQYF

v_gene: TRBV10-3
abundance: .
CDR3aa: CAITATTGVDYGYTF

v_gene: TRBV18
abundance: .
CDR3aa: CASSPRSREDGKLFF

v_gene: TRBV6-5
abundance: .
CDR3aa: CASSYNGGSNQPQHF

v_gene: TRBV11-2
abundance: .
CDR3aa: CASSLAPYSNPRYEQYF

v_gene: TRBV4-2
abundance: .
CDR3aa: CASSQTDYPTYEQYF

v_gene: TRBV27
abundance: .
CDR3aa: CASSPWRAVNTEAFF

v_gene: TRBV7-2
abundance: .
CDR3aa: CASSSAIYEQYF